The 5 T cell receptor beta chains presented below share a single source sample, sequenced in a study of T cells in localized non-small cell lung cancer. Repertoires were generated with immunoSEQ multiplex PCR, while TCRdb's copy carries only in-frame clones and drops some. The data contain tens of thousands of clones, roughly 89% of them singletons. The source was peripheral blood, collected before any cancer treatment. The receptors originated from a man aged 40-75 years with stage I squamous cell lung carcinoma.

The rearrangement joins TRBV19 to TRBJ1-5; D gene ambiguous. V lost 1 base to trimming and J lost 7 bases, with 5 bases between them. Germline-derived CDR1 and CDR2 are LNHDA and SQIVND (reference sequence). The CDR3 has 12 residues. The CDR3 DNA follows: TGTGCCAGTAGTATAGCTCGCCAGCCCCAGCATTTT. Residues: CASSIARQPQHF.

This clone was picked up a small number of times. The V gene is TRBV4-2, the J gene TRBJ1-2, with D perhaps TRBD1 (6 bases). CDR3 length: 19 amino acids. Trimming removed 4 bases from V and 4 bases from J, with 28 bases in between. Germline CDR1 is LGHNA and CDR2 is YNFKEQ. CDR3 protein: CASSPFHAKNTGPGYGYTF. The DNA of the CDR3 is TGTGCCAGCAGCCCCTTTCACGCGAAAAATACAGGGCCGGGCTATGGCTACACCTTC.

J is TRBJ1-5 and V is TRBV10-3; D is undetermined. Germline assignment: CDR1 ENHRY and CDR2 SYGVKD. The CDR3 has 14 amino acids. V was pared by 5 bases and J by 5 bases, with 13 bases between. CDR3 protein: CAISLDTFDQPQHF. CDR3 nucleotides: TGTGCCATCAGTTTAGACACTTTTGATCAGCCCCAGCATTTT.

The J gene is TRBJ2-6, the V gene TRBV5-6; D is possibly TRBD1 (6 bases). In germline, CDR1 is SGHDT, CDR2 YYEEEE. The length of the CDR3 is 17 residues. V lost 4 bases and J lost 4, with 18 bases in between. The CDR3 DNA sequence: TGTGCCAGCAGCGCTCAGGGGCCCCTATCCGGGGCCAACGTCCTGACTTTC. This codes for CASSAQGPLSGANVLTF.

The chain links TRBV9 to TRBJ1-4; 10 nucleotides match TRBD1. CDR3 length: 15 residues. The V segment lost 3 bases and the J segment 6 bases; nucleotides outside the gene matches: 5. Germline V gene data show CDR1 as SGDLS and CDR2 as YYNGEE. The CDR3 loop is CASSAGDRGYEKLFF. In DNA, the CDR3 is TGTGCCAGCAGCGCCGGGGACAGGGGATATGAAAAACTGTTTTTT.